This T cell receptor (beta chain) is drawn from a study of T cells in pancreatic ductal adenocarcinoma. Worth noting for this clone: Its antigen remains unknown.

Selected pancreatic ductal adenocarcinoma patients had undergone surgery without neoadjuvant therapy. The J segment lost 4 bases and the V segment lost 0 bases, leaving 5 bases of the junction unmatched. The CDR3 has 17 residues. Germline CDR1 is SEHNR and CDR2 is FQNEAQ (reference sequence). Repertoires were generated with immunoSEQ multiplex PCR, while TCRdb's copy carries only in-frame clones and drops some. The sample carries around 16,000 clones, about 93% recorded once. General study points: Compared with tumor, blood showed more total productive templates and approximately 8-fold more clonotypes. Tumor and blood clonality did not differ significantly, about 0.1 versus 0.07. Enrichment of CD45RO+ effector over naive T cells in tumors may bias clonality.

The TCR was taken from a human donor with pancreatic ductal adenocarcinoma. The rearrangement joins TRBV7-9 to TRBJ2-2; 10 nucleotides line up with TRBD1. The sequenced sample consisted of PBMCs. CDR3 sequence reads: CASSLARTGGATGELFF. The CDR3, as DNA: TGTGCCAGCAGCTTAGCTCGGACAGGGGGAGCCACCGGGGAGCTGTTTTTT.